This T cell receptor (beta chain) was observed in a study of beta chain features in type 1 diabetes. Remarks on this clone: Its matching antigen is unknown.

All of the isolated RNA was reverse transcribed, so expressed TCRB transcripts were sequenced. This table comes from immunoSEQ multiplex PCR, and its TCRdb copy is limited to in-frame clones, with some not included. The sample has about 180,000 clones; approximately 8.1% are singletons. General study findings and limits: In every one of the four CD4+ subsets, TCRB CDR3s were moderately but significantly shorter in Type 1 diabetes patients.

The sequence was collected from a woman in her 40s with type 1 diabetes. The sequenced sample consisted of central memory CD4+ T cells from blood.

The CDR3: CASSPGLASFF. The CDR3 DNA reads as TGTGCCAGCTCACCGGGACTCGCATCGTTCTTC. This chain uses TRBV18 with TRBJ2-1, with D maybe TRBD2 (6 bases). CDR1 and CDR2 (germline): KGHSH, LQKENI. Trimming shortened V by 3 bases and J by 15 bases, and 12 bases separated the two germline ends. The CDR3 sequence is 11 residues long. Complete variable domain (other parts from reference TRBV18 and TRBJ2-1): NAGVMQNPRHLVRRRGQEARLRCSPMKGHSHVYWYRQLPEEGLKFMVYLQKENIIDESGMPKERFSAEFPKEGPSILRIQQVVRGDSAAYFCASSPGLASFFGPGTRLTVL.